This entry lists 25 T cell receptor beta chains sequenced from one sample in a study of blood T cell repertoires in COVID-19. Using immunoSEQ multiplex PCR, the repertoire was profiled, and TCRdb retains in-frame clones only, with some absent. The profile shows roughly 78,000 clones, around 88% of them singletons. Source material: peripheral blood. These receptors came from a man in his 60s with acute or convalescent COVID-19.

The J gene is TRBJ1-2, the V gene TRBV27; 7 bases match TRBD1. The junction had 12 bases not matched to a gene; V was cut back by 6 bases and J by 8 bases. Germline values: CDR1 MNHEY, CDR2 SMNVEV (reference sequence). The CDR3 runs to 14 residues. The CDR3 coding sequence is TGTGCCAGCAGGGGCGAGGGGGCGGACCGGGGCTACACCTTC. Translated, it gives CASRGEGADRGYTF.

This clone was seen more than once but under ten times. The chain is built from TRBV11-2 and TRBJ1-2; 10 bases agree with TRBD1. Germline trimming cut 3 bases from V and 8 bases from J; bases unmatched to any gene: 9. The CDR3 spans 15 residues. Per germline, CDR1 SGHAT and CDR2 FQNNGV. The CDR3 here is CASSLGQGLSFGYTF. In nucleotides, the CDR3 is TGTGCCAGCAGCTTGGGACAGGGGTTATCGTTCGGCTACACCTTC. The whole variable domain, filled in from reference TRBV11-2 and TRBJ1-2, reads EAGVAQSPRYKIIEKRQSVAFWCNPISGHATLYWYQQILGQGPKLLIQFQNNGVVDDSQLPKDRFSAERLKGVDSTLKIQPAKLEDSAVYLCASSLGQGLSFGYTFGSGTRLTVV.

The V and J genes are TRBV29-1 and TRBJ2-7; 8 nucleotides line up with TRBD2. Trimming at V came to 3 bases and at J to 5 bases, leaving 6 bases not matched to a gene. CDR1 SQVTM and CDR2 ANQGSEA come from the germline V gene. This CDR3 spans 13 amino acids. In DNA form, the CDR3 reads TGCAGCGTTGAGCCCACGGGGGGGAACGAGCAGTACTTC. This encodes CSVEPTGGNEQYF.

The chain combines TRBV6-5 with TRBJ2-5; perhaps TRBD2 as D (6 bases). The CDR3 is 15 residues long. Trimming shortened V by 2 bases and J by 5 bases, and 15 bases separated the two germline ends. CDR1 MNHEY and CDR2 SVGAGI come from the germline V gene. The CDR3: CASSYTGTPGETQYF. CDR3 coding DNA: TGTGCCAGCAGTTACACCGGGACTCCGGGGGAGACCCAGTACTTC.

V usage is TRBV5-4 and J usage is TRBJ1-1, with D perhaps TRBD1 (5 bases). Germline assignment: CDR1 SGHNT and CDR2 YYREEE (reference sequence). CDR3 length: 15 residues. The V gene lost 4 bases and the J gene lost 4 bases, with 17 bases spanning the gap. In DNA form, the CDR3 reads TGTGCCAGCAGCCGTGGGGCGGCAGGGCCCACTGAAGCTTTCTTT. Residues: CASSRGAAGPTEAFF.

This chain joins TRBV2 and TRBJ2-2; 8 positions match TRBD1. Germline CDR1 SNHLY, CDR2 FYNNEI. This CDR3 spans 15 amino acids. V lost 6 bases to trimming and J lost 1 base; unmatched junction nucleotides: 4. CDR3: CASRPGQGNTGELFF. Here the CDR3 DNA reads TGTGCCAGCAGGCCAGGACAGGGGAACACCGGGGAGCTGTTTTTT.

The gene calls are TRBV5-1 and TRBJ1-3, with TRBD1 matching over 9 bases. The CDR3 covers 17 residues. CDR1 SGHRS and CDR2 YFSETQ come from the germline V gene. J was trimmed by 3 bases and V by 2 bases; bases with no gene match: 9. The CDR3 sequence is CASSLFTTGGGGNTIYF. In DNA, the CDR3 is TGCGCCAGCAGCTTATTCACGACAGGGGGTGGTGGAAACACCATATATTTT.

This CDR3 is CASSLEGTFDEKLFF. CDR3 in DNA: TGCGCCAGCAGCTTGGAAGGGACTTTCGATGAAAAACTGTTTTTT. The V call is TRBV5-1, the J call TRBJ1-4; tentatively, D is TRBD1 (5 bases). V gave up 0 bases and J gave up 6 bases, with 12 bases separating them. Per germline, CDR1 SGHRS and CDR2 YFSETQ. This CDR3 contains 15 residues.

The chain combines TRBV10-1 with TRBJ1-5, with D possibly TRBD1 on 6 matching bases. The germline V gene has CDR1 WNHNN and CDR2 SYGVQD (reference sequence). CDR3 length equals 13 residues. The ends were cut back, 6 bases at V and 5 bases at J, with 11 bases in the middle. The CDR3 loop reads CASSTGTHQPQHF. The CDR3, as DNA: TGCGCCAGCAGCACCGGGACACATCAGCCCCAGCATTTT.

The rearrangement joins TRBV19 to TRBJ1-3, with D unresolved. Trimming removed 6 bases at V and 0 bases at J, with 12 bases between. The germline gives CDR1 LNHDA, CDR2 SQIVND (reference sequence). The CDR3 loop spans 15 amino acids. CDR3 coding DNA: TGTGCCAGTAGCGAGAGGGTGAGCTCTGGAAACACCATATATTTT. This translates into CASSERVSSGNTIYF.

The genes are TRBV7-9 and TRBJ1-1, with TRBD1 matching over 7 bases. The V gene end was trimmed by 3 bases and the J gene end by 3 bases; junction bases not matched to a gene: 1. The CDR3 totals 13 residues. Germline V gene sequence: CDR1 SEHNR, CDR2 FQNEAQ (reference sequence). The CDR3 bases are TGTGCCAGCAGCTTGCAGGGGGACACTGAAGCTTTCTTT. Translation: CASSLQGDTEAFF.

The gene calls are TRBV12-3 or TRBV12-4 and TRBJ2-1; TRBD1 is a possible D gene (5 bases). V was shortened by 7 bases and J by 2 bases, with 9 bases between the two germline ends. CDR3 length: 13 residues. The CDR3: CASTPDTYNEQFF. The CDR3 DNA sequence: TGTGCCAGCACCCCGGACACCTACAATGAGCAGTTCTTC.

The chain recombines TRBV5-1 with TRBJ1-2; D possibly corresponds to TRBD1 (5 bases). V lost 4 bases, J lost 4 bases, and 14 bases lay in between. The CDR3 has 14 residues. Germline CDR1 reads SGHRS; CDR2 reads YFSETQ. The CDR3 DNA reads TGCGCCAGCAGCCCAACGGGGGGGGGCTATGGCTACACCTTC. Translated, it gives CASSPTGGGYGYTF.

The chain employs TRBV5-1 and TRBJ1-6, with 9 nucleotides matching TRBD1. Looked up from germline, CDR1 is SGHRS and CDR2 is YFSETQ. The CDR3 totals 16 residues. V was pared by 4 bases and J by 8 bases, with 10 bases of the junction left unmatched. The CDR3 DNA follows: TGCGCCAGCAGCCCTTTACAGGGGGCATTTTATTCACCCCTCCACTTT. Encoded protein: CASSPLQGAFYSPLHF. The variable domain in full, completed from reference TRBV5-1 and TRBJ1-6, reads KAGVTQTPRYLIKTRGQQVTLSCSPISGHRSVSWYQQTPGQGLQFLFEYFSETQRNKGNFPGRFSGRQFSNSRSEMNVSTLELGDSALYLCASSPLQGAFYSPLHFGNGTRLTVT.

This chain links TRBV5-1 with TRBJ1-4, with 8 bases aligning to TRBD1. The V gene end was trimmed by 2 bases and the J gene end by 8 bases; junction bases not matched to a gene: 5. The CDR3 contains 14 residues. Germline V gives CDR1 SGHRS, CDR2 YFSETQ. DNA of the CDR3: TGCGCCAGCAGCTTACAGGGGGGCGACGAAAAACTGTTTTTT. This gives the protein CASSLQGGDEKLFF.

The rearrangement links TRBV9 to TRBJ2-5; 7 bases are a match to TRBD2. The V and J ends lost 4 bases and 1 base, in that order; junction bases with no gene match: 4. The CDR3 is 14 amino acids. The germline CDR1 and CDR2 sequences are SGDLS and YYNGEE. In DNA form, the CDR3 reads TGTGCCAGCAGCCCCCGGACTAGCCAAGAGACCCAGTACTTC. It translates to CASSPRTSQETQYF.

The V gene is TRBV24-1, the J gene TRBJ2-1, with D maybe TRBD2 (6 bases). Trimming pared 4 bases from V and 12 bases from J, leaving 24 bases between. Germline lookup yields CDR1 KGHDR and CDR2 SFDVKD. The CDR3 runs 16 residues. The CDR3 bases are TGTGCCACCAGTGACCTAAGTAGCGGAAGGGCCGGGGGGCAGTTCTTC. Protein: CATSDLSSGRAGGQFF.

The gene calls are TRBV5-1 and TRBJ1-1; 8 bases fit TRBD1. Germline trimming cut 0 bases from V and 1 base from J; bases unmatched to any gene: 5. Germline loops: CDR1 SGHRS, CDR2 YFSETQ. The CDR3 length is 16 residues. CDR3 amino acids: CASSLAAGGENTEAFF. The CDR3 DNA is TGCGCCAGCAGCTTGGCTGCAGGGGGCGAGAACACTGAAGCTTTCTTT. The full variable domain, in which reference TRBV5-1 and TRBJ1-1 provide the parts outside the CDR3, is KAGVTQTPRYLIKTRGQQVTLSCSPISGHRSVSWYQQTPGQGLQFLFEYFSETQRNKGNFPGRFSGRQFSNSRSEMNVSTLELGDSALYLCASSLAAGGENTEAFFGQGTRLTVV.

The CDR3 region has the DNA TGTGCCAGCTCACCAACAGGGGGCGATGAGCAGTTCTTC. Encoded protein: CASSPTGGDEQFF. The rearrangement uses TRBV18 and TRBJ2-1, with 9 bases identical to TRBD1. The CDR3 extends over 13 amino acids. V lost 2 bases, J lost 8 bases, and 1 base stayed unmatched. The germline V gene has CDR1 KGHSH and CDR2 LQKENI.

In nucleotides, the CDR3 is TGTGCCAGCAGCGGCCGACAGGGGGCGAGGACCGGGGAGCTGTTTTTT. It translates to CASSGRQGARTGELFF. This chain links TRBV9 with TRBJ2-2, with 10 nucleotides matching TRBD1. With V trimmed by 3 bases and J by 5 bases, 7 bases remained unmatched. Germline CDR1 and CDR2: SGDLS and YYNGEE. This CDR3 spans 16 amino acids. Based on the CDR3 plus reference TRBV9 and TRBJ2-2, the full variable domain is DSGVTQTPKHLITATGQRVTLRCSPRSGDLSVYWYQQSLDQGLQFLIQYYNGEERAKGNILERFSAQQFPDLHSELNLSSLELGDSALYFCASSGRQGARTGELFFGEGSRLTVL.

This clone has just a few counts. The chain joins TRBV5-1 to TRBJ1-3, with D unclear. This CDR3 spans 15 amino acids. V lost 0 bases and J 0 bases, leaving 7 bases between the germline ends. Germline CDR1 and CDR2: SGHRS and YFSETQ. The CDR3 DNA follows: TGCGCCAGCAGCTTGGGATTCGGCTCTGGAAACACCATATATTTT. Its protein product is CASSLGFGSGNTIYF.

This rearrangement joins TRBV27 to TRBJ2-6; D unresolved. This CDR3 has 16 residues. Trimming stripped 4 bases from V and 0 bases from J, with 10 bases between. Germline CDR1 MNHEY, CDR2 SMNVEV (reference sequence). The CDR3 sequence is CASSSTMSSGANVLTF. The CDR3 DNA sequence: TGTGCCAGCAGTTCGACAATGAGCTCTGGGGCCAACGTCCTGACTTTC.

The chain links TRBV28 to TRBJ1-2; TRBD1 matches 7 bases. Losses at the gene ends were 2 bases for V and 4 bases for J; bases not matched to a gene: 7. Germline CDR1 MDHEN, CDR2 SYDVKM. The CDR3 contains 15 residues. This CDR3 reads CASSLIGDRIYGYTF. CDR3 sequence (DNA): TGTGCCAGCAGTTTAATAGGGGACAGAATCTATGGCTACACCTTC.

The rearrangement links TRBV3-1 (or the pseudogene TRBV3-2) to TRBJ2-3; tentatively, D is TRBD2 (5 bases). Germline lookup yields CDR1 LGHDT and CDR2 YNNKEL (reference sequence). V shed 3 bases and J shed 7 bases, with 5 bases lying between them. The CDR3 extends over 11 amino acids. The DNA for the CDR3 is TGTGCCAGCAGCCAGGACTATACGCAGTATTTT. Amino acid sequence: CASSQDYTQYF.

V and J are TRBV6-5 and TRBJ2-5; the match to TRBD2 covers 7 bases. Germline-derived CDR1 and CDR2 are MNHEY and SVGAGI. Unmatched junction bases numbered 3, after V lost 2 bases and J lost 3 bases. This CDR3 has 14 amino acids. The CDR3 sequence is CASSYRDYEETQYF. The CDR3 DNA reads TGTGCCAGCAGTTACCGGGACTACGAAGAGACCCAGTACTTC.